The entry below describes one T cell receptor (beta chain). Its antigen target is currently unknown. It has no much larger one-base neighbor in the sample; base qualities were not kept. This sample was taken from a study of blood T cell repertoires in COVID-19 (dated by TCRdb to the early 2020s). With respect to the entire study: Samples from collaborators originated in the United States, Italy and Spain and spanned both the acute and convalescent phases of COVID-19. The material from the prospective study consisted of cDNA or gDNA derived from T cells, B-cell-depleted T cells, or PBMCs. Deeply sampled blood TCRbeta repertoires from subjects exposed to, actively infected with, or recovered from COVID-19 were included in the dataset. A freely available public database, intended as a resource for researchers studying the immune response to SARS-CoV-2, is where the repertoires were released. Samples came from the ongoing ImmuneRACE study (first 160 participants) plus 1,254 subjects from 6 global collaborators. Sample metadata almost always included a de-identified subject ID, COVID-19 status, age in years and sex. Where available, HLA class I and class II types were taken from metadata supplied by the sample provider and were not determined by assay-based typing. Paper-wide results and their limitations: Clinical and demographic metadata were provided uncurated, with the amount varying by source and participant.

Cut back by 0 bases and 6 bases, the V and J ends lie 20 bases apart. From the cysteine through the phenylalanine, the CDR3 covers 17 amino acids. Only the CDR3 portion is preserved as DNA: 51 bases, with reading frame beginning at the first base. Looking up the germline V gene yields CDR1 SGHVS and CDR2 FQNEAQ. TCRbeta CDR3 regions were amplified from genomic DNA using the immunoSEQ Assay, a bias-controlled multiplex PCR. The original methods were these. The number of nucleated cells in each sample was estimated by amplification of reference gene primers within the assay. To quantify the absolute abundance of each unique TCRbeta CDR3 rearrangement, sequence reads were collapsed and filtered. For each sample, productive Simpson clonality was calculated by taking the square root of Simpson's diversity index across productive rearrangements. In its TCRdb copy, this immuneACCESS table keeps in-frame sequences only and misses some clones. Where compared with another copy, unresolved V genes explain less than half of these, and the others have no known cause. For V, J and clone size, that table is used; D and trimming come from the DNA. Here the sample has a few hundred thousand clones; roughly 90% occur a single time. Under 2% of the sample comes from the top ten.

Each collaborating institution followed its own protocols to collect whole blood in K2EDTA tubes. For TCRbeta analysis, collaborator samples were shipped as frozen whole blood, as isolated PBMCs, or as DNA extracted from either sample type. The clonotype was recovered from a man aged 65-85 years with acute or convalescent COVID-19. Sequences were obtained from peripheral blood. The chain is assembled from TRBV7-8 and TRBJ1-2; TRBD1 might be the D gene, on 6 matching bases. The sequenced DNA: TGTGCCAGCAGCTTAGCGGCGTCGTCAGGGGTGTTTCATGGCTACACCTTC. Its protein product is CASSLAASSGVFHGYTF. Where the CDR3 stops, the reference TRBV7-8 and TRBJ1-2 genes take over; the full variable domain is GAGVSQSPRYKVAKRGQDVALRCDPISGHVSLFWYQQALGQGPEFLTYFQNEAQLDKSGLPSDRFFAERPEGSVSTLKIQRTQQEDSAVYLCASSLAASSGVFHGYTFGSGTRLTVV.